Below, 3 T cell receptor beta chains from the same sample are listed, as sequenced in a study of T cell repertoires in cytomegalovirus infection (dated by TCRdb to about 2019). What these receptors recognize is not known. In the paper's terms, the treatment or condition label means: in vitro stimulation with specific CMV peptide epitopes to enrich CMV-specific T cells. This sample was sequenced with an Illumina HiSeq 1500. TCRdb reran the public reads through fastp at Q25 and MiXCR, keeping productive beta chains. Every distinct CDR3 protein forms one entry, paired with its most common genes and DNA. The sample table holds approximately 910,000 distinct CDR3 sequences, of which approximately 30% were seen once. Of the sample, roughly an eighth falls within the top ten clones. Material: cultured CD8+ T cells from PBMCs, obtained from culture after CMV antigen stimulation. The receptors come from a human donor in good health (CMV status not recorded). Some clones in this sample may be carry-over from other donors' samples.

The chain combines TRBV7-8 with TRBJ2-5; D gene unclear. Looked up from germline, CDR1 is SGHVS and CDR2 is FQNEAQ. V lost 5 bases and J lost 2, with 15 bases in between. The CDR3 extends over 15 amino acids. The CDR3, as DNA: TGTGCCAGCAGCCAAGTGGACGGAAAACAAGAGACCCAGTACTTC. Amino acids: CASSQVDGKQETQYF.

This clonotype was picked up many times. Written as DNA, the CDR3 is TGTGCCAGCAGCTTGGGGGCAGACGGGGAAAAACTGTTTTTT. This translates into CASSLGADGEKLFF. The chain links TRBV7-6 to TRBJ1-4; TRBD1 is a possible D gene (6 bases). The germline V gene encodes CDR1 SGHVS and CDR2 FNYEAQ. CDR3 length equals 14 residues. The V end lost 3 bases, the J end lost 8 bases, and 13 bases lay between the germline ends.

This clonotype was seen just once. The J gene is TRBJ2-1, the V gene TRBV5-6; D gene unclear. Deletions cut 5 bases from V and 1 base from J, with 10 bases between. From germline, CDR1 is SGHDT and CDR2 YYEEEE. This CDR3 contains 14 residues. The CDR3 DNA follows: TGTGCCAGCAGAGTTGCGGTTTCCTACAATGAGCAGTTCTTC. It encodes CASRVAVSYNEQFF.